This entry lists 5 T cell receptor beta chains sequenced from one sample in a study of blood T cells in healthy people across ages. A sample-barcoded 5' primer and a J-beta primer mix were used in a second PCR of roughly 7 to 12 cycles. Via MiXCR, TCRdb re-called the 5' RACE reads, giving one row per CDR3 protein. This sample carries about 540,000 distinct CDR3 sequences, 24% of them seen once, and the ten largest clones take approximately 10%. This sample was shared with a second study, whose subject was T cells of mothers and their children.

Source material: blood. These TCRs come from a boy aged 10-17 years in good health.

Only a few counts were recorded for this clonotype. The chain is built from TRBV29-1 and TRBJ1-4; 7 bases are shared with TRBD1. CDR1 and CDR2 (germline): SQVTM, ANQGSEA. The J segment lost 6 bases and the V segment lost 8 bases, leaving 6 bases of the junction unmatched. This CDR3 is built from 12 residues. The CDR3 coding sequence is TGCAGCATGACAGGGAGGGATGAAAAACTGTTTTTT. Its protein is CSMTGRDEKLFF. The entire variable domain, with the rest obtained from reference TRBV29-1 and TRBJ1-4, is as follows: SAVISQKPSRDICQRGTSLTIQCQVDSQVTMMFWYRQQPGQSLTLIATANQGSEATYESGFVIDKFPISRPNLTFSTLTVSNMSPEDSSIYLCSMTGRDEKLFFGSGTQLSVL.

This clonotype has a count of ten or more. CDR3 loop: CSAVRGAADTQYF. Written as DNA, the CDR3 is TGCAGTGCTGTACGGGGGGCGGCGGATACGCAGTATTTT. The rearrangement links TRBV20-1 to TRBJ2-3, with D perhaps TRBD2 (7 bases). The germline V gene has CDR1 DFQATT and CDR2 SNEGSKA (reference sequence). The CDR3 runs to 13 residues. V lost 5 bases to trimming and J lost 6 bases, with 15 bases between them.

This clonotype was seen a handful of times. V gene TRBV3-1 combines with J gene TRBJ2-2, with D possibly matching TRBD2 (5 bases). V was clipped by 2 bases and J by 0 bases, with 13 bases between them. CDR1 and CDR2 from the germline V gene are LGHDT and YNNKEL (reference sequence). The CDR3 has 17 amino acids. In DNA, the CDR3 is TGTGCCAGCAGCCAAATCCAGGACGGGGCGAACACCGGGGAGCTGTTTTTT. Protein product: CASSQIQDGANTGELFF.

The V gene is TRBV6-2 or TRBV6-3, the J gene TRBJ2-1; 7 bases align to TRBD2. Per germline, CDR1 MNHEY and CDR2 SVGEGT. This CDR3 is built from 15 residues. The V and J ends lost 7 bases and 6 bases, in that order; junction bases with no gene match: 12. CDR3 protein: CASIPRGSRGNEQFF. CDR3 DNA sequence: TGTGCCAGCATCCCGCGGGGGTCACGAGGCAATGAGCAGTTCTTC.

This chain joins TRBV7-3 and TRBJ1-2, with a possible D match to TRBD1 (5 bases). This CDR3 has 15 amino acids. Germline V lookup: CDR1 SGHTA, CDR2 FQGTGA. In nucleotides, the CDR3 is TGTGCGAGCCCCCCAGGGATCCGCTGGGACTATGGCTACACCTTC. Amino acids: CASPPGIRWDYGYTF.